What follows are 28 T cell receptor beta chains derived from one specimen sequenced in a study of regulatory T cells in long-lasting Graves disease. The TCR beta library used iRepertoire HTBI primers with Arm-PCR amplification of CDR3. TCRdb redid the calling of the multiplex PCR reads with MiXCR, one entry per CDR3 protein. The data show 550,000 to 600,000 distinct CDR3 sequences, more than 15% seen once. Time point noted: newly diagnosed GD, antithyroid drugs for less than 3 months. Following extraction of RNA from PBMCs, that RNA was used to make the TCR library. These data are also associated with another study on T cells in Graves' hyperthyroidism and ophthalmopathy.

Sequencing used peripheral blood mononuclear cells (PBMCs), obtained at new diagnosis, from a patient treated with antithyroid drugs. The receptors originated from a young man with Graves disease.

The sample holds a few counts of this clonotype. J is TRBJ1-2 and V is TRBV13; D ambiguous. Trimming took off 4 bases at V and 1 base at J, with 16 bases between the two ends. The CDR3 runs to 16 residues. The germline CDR1 and CDR2 sequences are PRHDT and FYEKMQ (reference sequence). The CDR3 spells CASSYGPSGGNYGYTF. CDR3 sequence (DNA): TGTGCCAGCAGCTATGGGCCGTCGGGCGGTAACTATGGCTACACCTTC. Looking up the rest from reference TRBV13 and TRBJ1-2 gives the full variable domain: AAGVIQSPRHLIKEKRETATLKCYPIPRHDTVYWYQQGPGQDPQFLISFYEKMQSDKGSIPDRFSAQQFSDYHSELNMSSLELGDSALYFCASSYGPSGGNYGYTFGSGTRLTVV.

Ten or more counts support this clonotype. The genes are TRBV28 and TRBJ2-7, with 9 bases aligning to TRBD2. V trimming: 6 bases; J trimming: 2 bases; junction bases outside the gene matches: 5. The CDR3 consists of 14 residues. Per germline, CDR1 MDHEN and CDR2 SYDVKM. For the CDR3, the DNA is TGTGCCAGCAGGATAGCGGGGGCACCCTACGAGCAGTACTTC. It is translated as CASRIAGAPYEQYF.

The rearrangement links TRBV24-1 to TRBJ1-4, with D tentatively TRBD1 (5 bases). Germline CDR1 reads KGHDR; CDR2 reads SFDVKD. The CDR3 contains 17 residues. Between the trimmed V and J ends, which lost 4 bases and 4 bases, there was a span of 18 bases. CDR3 amino acids: CATSDGFSQGVNEKLFF. The CDR3 DNA is TGTGCCACCAGTGACGGCTTCTCCCAAGGGGTTAATGAAAAACTGTTTTTT.

The chain uses TRBV24-1 and TRBJ1-2; D is possibly TRBD1 (5 bases). This CDR3 spans 17 amino acids. Between the trimmed V and J ends, which lost 7 bases and 5 bases, there was a span of 25 bases. From germline, CDR1 is KGHDR and CDR2 SFDVKD. The CDR3 protein is CATREQERFRTLYGYTF. The CDR3 DNA sequence: TGTGCCACCAGGGAACAGGAGAGATTTCGGACTTTATATGGCTACACCTTC.

J is TRBJ2-1 and V is TRBV20-1; D is perhaps TRBD2 (6 bases). Germline assignment: CDR1 DFQATT and CDR2 SNEGSKA (reference sequence). The V end lost 4 bases, the J end lost 0 bases, and 16 bases lay between the germline ends. This CDR3 is 16 amino acids long. As DNA, the CDR3 is TGCAGTGCTACTAGACTAGTTTCGAGCTCCTACAATGAGCAGTTCTTC. Its translation: CSATRLVSSSYNEQFF.

The chain is built from TRBV29-1 and TRBJ2-2; 8 nucleotides agree with TRBD1. V shed 2 bases, J shed 4 bases, and the junction held 15 bases outside the gene matches. Germline V gene sequence: CDR1 SQVTM, CDR2 ANQGSEA. This CDR3 is 18 amino acids long. The CDR3 reads CSVEMDPSGQVTTGELFF. The CDR3 DNA sequence: TGCAGCGTTGAAATGGACCCCTCGGGACAGGTGACCACCGGGGAGCTGTTTTTT.

This chain's CDR3 is CASSLSIGAGGEQYF. The CDR3 DNA is TGTGCCAGCAGTTTATCGATCGGGGCAGGGGGCGAGCAGTACTTC. The rearrangement joins TRBV27 to TRBJ2-7; 7 nucleotides agree with TRBD1. This CDR3 contains 15 residues. The J segment lost 6 bases and the V segment lost 0 bases, leaving 8 bases of the junction unmatched. CDR1 and CDR2 (germline): MNHEY, SMNVEV (reference sequence).

This rearrangement joins TRBV27 to TRBJ2-4, with D unresolved. CDR1 and CDR2 from the germline V gene are MNHEY and SMNVEV (reference sequence). The germline V and J ends were trimmed by 3 bases and 0 bases, with 9 bases remaining between them. CDR3 length equals 15 residues. The chain's CDR3 is CASSFHPLAKNIQYF. The CDR3 region has the DNA TGTGCCAGCAGTTTTCACCCCCTAGCCAAAAACATTCAGTACTTC.

This clonotype was counted between two and nine times. This chain uses TRBV28 with TRBJ2-7; D possibly corresponds to TRBD1 (6 bases). Germline loops: CDR1 MDHEN, CDR2 SYDVKM. Trimming shortened V by 3 bases and J by 4 bases, and 13 bases separated the two germline ends. CDR3 length equals 14 residues. CDR3 residues: CASSFRQALYEQYF. CDR3 DNA: TGTGCCAGCAGTTTTAGACAGGCCCTATACGAGCAGTACTTC.

This clonotype was observed many times. This chain uses TRBV30 with TRBJ2-1, with 11 nucleotides matching TRBD2. V lost 1 base to trimming and J lost 5 bases; unmatched junction nucleotides: 7. The CDR3 extends over 16 amino acids. Germline CDR1 is GTSNPN and CDR2 is SVGIG (reference sequence). The CDR3 DNA is TGTGCCTGGAGTGGAACTAGCGGGAGTATCGACAATGAGCAGTTCTTC. As protein: CAWSGTSGSIDNEQFF.

Worth noting for this clonotype: The junction and the germline gene differ at one end; a read error may be behind it. The rearrangement joins TRBV27 to TRBJ2-7; a weak D match, TRBD2 (6 bases). The CDR3 totals 15 residues. Per the germline V gene, CDR1 is MNHEY and CDR2 is SMNVEV (reference sequence). DNA of the CDR3: TGTGCCGGCAGTTTAATTCAGGGAGGCTCCTACGAGCAGTACTTC. Amino acids: CAGSLIQGGSYEQYF.

This clonotype has at least ten counts. The J gene is TRBJ1-2, the V gene TRBV7-9; the D is unclear. The CDR3 loop spans 13 amino acids. Germline V gene data show CDR1 as SEHNR and CDR2 as FQNEAQ (reference sequence). Trimming stripped 3 bases from V and 8 bases from J, with 13 bases between. The DNA of the CDR3 is TGTGCCAGCAGCTTGAAGCGAGAGGAGGGCTACACCTTC. Protein product: CASSLKREEGYTF.

This clonotype was detected many times. The rearrangement uses TRBV6-1 and TRBJ2-1; 10 bases map to TRBD1. V lost 3 bases to trimming and J lost 9 bases; unmatched junction nucleotides: 5. The length of the CDR3 is 14 residues. The germline CDR1 and CDR2 sequences are MNHNS and SASEGT. CDR3 DNA sequence: TGTGCCAGCAGTGACAGACAGGGGGCTAGTGAGCAGTTCTTC. Amino acids: CASSDRQGASEQFF.

A note on this clonotype: One base away lies a much larger clone, so this may be a sequencing read error. V usage is TRBV6-1 and J usage is TRBJ2-1, with D possibly matching TRBD2 (5 bases). The J call may not be correct, given that the DNA end is closer to TRBJ2-5. From germline, CDR1 is MNHNS and CDR2 SASEGT. The CDR3 totals 14 residues. In DNA form, the CDR3 reads TGTGCCAGCGGACGGAGGCGGGACCAAGAGACCCAGTACTTC. It is translated as CASGRRRDQETQYF.

This clonotype was picked up many times. V and J are TRBV30 and TRBJ1-2; D is uncertain. This CDR3 spans 14 amino acids. Trimming removed 4 bases from V and 3 bases from J, with 15 bases in between. Germline V CDR1 and CDR2: GTSNPN, SVGIG (reference sequence). The CDR3 protein is CAWKRTRLYYGYTF. As DNA, the CDR3 is TGTGCCTGGAAAAGGACGCGGTTATACTATGGCTACACCTTC.

This clonotype was detected ten times or more. The rearrangement links TRBV6-5 to TRBJ2-5, with D maybe TRBD1 (6 bases). V lost 4 bases, J lost 5 bases, and 11 bases lay in between. This CDR3 region has 13 residues. Germline CDR1 and CDR2: MNHEY and SVGAGI. The CDR3 DNA is TGTGCCAGCAGTTCACAGGGATACGAGACCCAGTACTTC. It encodes CASSSQGYETQYF.

About this clonotype: One end of the junction fails to match germline, which may point to a read error. The V and J genes are TRBV27 and TRBJ2-7, with 9 nucleotides matching TRBD1. The germline V gene encodes CDR1 MNHEY and CDR2 SMNVEV (reference sequence). CDR3 length: 15 amino acids. CDR3 protein: CACSLAGTGTYEQYF. The DNA of the CDR3 is TGTGCCTGCAGTTTAGCCGGGACAGGGACCTACGAGCAGTACTTC.

This clonotype was counted at least ten times. V usage is TRBV30 and J usage is TRBJ2-1, with D perhaps TRBD1 (5 bases). Germline V gene lookup returns CDR1 GTSNPN and CDR2 SVGIG (reference sequence). The CDR3 is 14 amino acids. Trimming removed 0 bases from V and 10 bases from J, with 16 bases in between. For the CDR3, the DNA is TGTGCCTGGAGTGTAATTGGGCCCACAGGAGAGCAGTTCTTC. This translates into CAWSVIGPTGEQFF.

This clonotype was observed at least ten times. The J gene is TRBJ2-3, the V gene TRBV2; 9 nucleotides match TRBD2. CDR3 length: 16 residues. Germline lookup yields CDR1 SNHLY and CDR2 FYNNEI. V shed 1 base and J 2 bases; nucleotides not matched to a gene: 4. As DNA, the CDR3 is TGTGCCAGCAGTGAAGGTCTAGCGGGGATCACAGATACGCAGTATTTT. Translation: CASSEGLAGITDTQYF. The whole variable domain, remainder taken from reference TRBV2 and TRBJ2-3, is EPEVTQTPSHQVTQMGQEVILRCVPISNHLYFYWYRQILGQKVEFLVSFYNNEISEKSEIFDDQFSVERPDGSNFTLKIRSTKLEDSAMYFCASSEGLAGITDTQYFGPGTRLTVL.

This clonotype appeared many times. This chain joins TRBV28 and TRBJ1-2, with D perhaps TRBD1 (6 bases). Germline values: CDR1 MDHEN, CDR2 SYDVKM. The CDR3 covers 15 residues. V dropped 2 bases and J dropped 8 bases, with 18 bases sitting between them. This CDR3 is CASSLPRGAVRGYTF. The CDR3 nucleotides read TGTGCCAGCAGTTTACCCCGGGGGGCGGTGCGCGGCTACACCTTC.

V gene TRBV3-1 combines with J gene TRBJ1-3, with TRBD1 as a possible D gene (6 bases). V was clipped by 4 bases and J by 0 bases, with 10 bases between them. Germline assignment: CDR1 LGHDT and CDR2 YNNKEL (reference sequence). The CDR3 consists of 15 residues. The CDR3 here is CASSREGHSGNTIYF. Here the CDR3 DNA reads TGTGCCAGCAGCCGGGAGGGACACTCTGGAAACACCATATATTTT.

The V call is TRBV30, the J call TRBJ2-5; no clear D gene. This CDR3 is 12 amino acids long. The germline gives CDR1 GTSNPN, CDR2 SVGIG (reference sequence). V lost 5 bases and J lost 0, with 7 bases in between. The CDR3, as DNA: TGTGCCTGGGCACTCAACCAAGAGACCCAGTACTTC. Residues: CAWALNQETQYF.

This sequence joins TRBV9 and TRBJ1-2; TRBD1 aligns across 8 bases. The ends lost 0 bases at V and 0 bases at J; junction bases unmatched: 13. Germline CDR1 and CDR2: SGDLS and YYNGEE. The CDR3 sequence is 19 residues long. The CDR3 is CASSVATGATVGANYGYTF. For the CDR3, the DNA is TGTGCCAGCAGCGTAGCGACAGGGGCCACCGTAGGAGCTAACTATGGCTACACCTTC.

The CDR3 DNA reads TGTGCCAGCAGTTCGGGGGCCGTCCAAGGCTACACCTTC. Its protein is CASSSGAVQGYTF. The genes are TRBV27 and TRBJ1-2; TRBD1 might be the D (6 bases). This CDR3 spans 13 amino acids. From germline, CDR1 is MNHEY and CDR2 SMNVEV (reference sequence). The V end was cut by 4 bases, the J end by 8 bases, with 14 bases between.

This chain uses TRBV14 with TRBJ2-3; 9 positions agree with TRBD2. The CDR3 has 18 residues. The V segment lost 1 base and the J segment 3 bases; nucleotides outside the gene matches: 11. The germline CDR1 and CDR2 sequences are SGHDN and FVKESK. The CDR3 sequence: CASSQGIGTSQTTDTQYF. The CDR3 DNA reads as TGTGCCAGCAGCCAAGGGATAGGGACTAGCCAGACGACAGATACGCAGTATTTT.

This clonotype was observed at least ten times. The chain couples TRBV5-1 to TRBJ1-1; D is unclear. Germline values: CDR1 SGHRS, CDR2 YFSETQ. There are 15 residues in the CDR3. V lost 3 bases, J lost 3 bases, and 15 bases lay in between. CDR3 loop: CASSWKWARDTEAFF. The CDR3, as DNA: TGCGCCAGCAGCTGGAAGTGGGCGCGGGACACTGAAGCTTTCTTT.

This clonotype has a count of ten or more. The chain couples TRBV29-1 to TRBJ2-2, with 13 bases that match TRBD2. J gave up 1 base and V 1 base, and 0 bases lay outside the gene matches. This CDR3 has 16 residues. The V gene's germline CDR1 is SQVTM and CDR2 ANQGSEA. DNA for the CDR3: TGCAGCGTTGAAGGACTAGCGGGAGGGAACACCGGGGAGCTGTTTTTT. This gives the protein CSVEGLAGGNTGELFF.

This clonotype was found many times. In nucleotides, the CDR3 is TGTGCCAGCAGCTTTGGAACAAGGGAGCAGTACTTC. Translated, it gives CASSFGTREQYF. This chain links TRBV5-6 with TRBJ2-7; D unresolved. This CDR3 region has 12 residues. V was shortened by 2 bases and J by 7 bases, with 10 bases between the two germline ends. Germline V gene data show CDR1 as SGHDT and CDR2 as YYEEEE.